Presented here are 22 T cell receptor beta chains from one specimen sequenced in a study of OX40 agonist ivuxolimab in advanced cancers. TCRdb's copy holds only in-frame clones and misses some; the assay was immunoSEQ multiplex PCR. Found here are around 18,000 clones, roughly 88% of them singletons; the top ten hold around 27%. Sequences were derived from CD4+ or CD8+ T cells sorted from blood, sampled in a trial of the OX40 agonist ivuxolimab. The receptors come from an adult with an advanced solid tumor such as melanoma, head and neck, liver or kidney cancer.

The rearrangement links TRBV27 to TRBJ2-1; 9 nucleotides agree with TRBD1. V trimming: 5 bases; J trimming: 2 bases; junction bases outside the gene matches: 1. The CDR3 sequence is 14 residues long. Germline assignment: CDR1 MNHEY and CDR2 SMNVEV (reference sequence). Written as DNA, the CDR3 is TGTGCCAGCAGTACAGGGGGCCCCTACAATGAGCAGTTCTTC. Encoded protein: CASSTGGPYNEQFF.

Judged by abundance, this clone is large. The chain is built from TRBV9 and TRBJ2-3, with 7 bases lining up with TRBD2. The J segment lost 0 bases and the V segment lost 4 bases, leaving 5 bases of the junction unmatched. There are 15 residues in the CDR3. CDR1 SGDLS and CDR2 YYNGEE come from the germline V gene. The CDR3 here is CASSSPRGSTDTQYF. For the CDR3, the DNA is TGTGCCAGCAGCAGCCCGCGGGGGAGCACAGATACGCAGTATTTT. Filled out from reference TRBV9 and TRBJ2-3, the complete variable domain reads DSGVTQTPKHLITATGQRVTLRCSPRSGDLSVYWYQQSLDQGLQFLIQYYNGEERAKGNILERFSAQQFPDLHSELNLSSLELGDSALYFCASSSPRGSTDTQYFGPGTRLTVL.

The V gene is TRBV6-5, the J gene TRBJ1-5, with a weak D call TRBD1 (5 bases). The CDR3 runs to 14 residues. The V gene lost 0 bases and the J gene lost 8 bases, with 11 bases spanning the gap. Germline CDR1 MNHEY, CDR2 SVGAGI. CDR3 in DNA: TGTGCCAGCAGTTACTCTGGGGGAGGGGAGCCCCAGCATTTT. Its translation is CASSYSGGGEPQHF.

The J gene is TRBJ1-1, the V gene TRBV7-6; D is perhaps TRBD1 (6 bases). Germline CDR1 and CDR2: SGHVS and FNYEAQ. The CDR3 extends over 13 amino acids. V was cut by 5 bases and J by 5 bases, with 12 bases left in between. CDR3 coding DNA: TGTGCCAGCAGCAGGGGGGGGAAGACTGAAGCTTTCTTT. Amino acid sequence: CASSRGGKTEAFF. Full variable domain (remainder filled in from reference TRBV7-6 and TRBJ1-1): GAGVSQSPRYKVTKRGQDVALRCDPISGHVSLYWYRQALGQGPEFLTYFNYEAQQDKSGLPNDRFSAERPEGSISTLTIQRTEQRDSAMYRCASSRGGKTEAFFGQGTRLTVV.

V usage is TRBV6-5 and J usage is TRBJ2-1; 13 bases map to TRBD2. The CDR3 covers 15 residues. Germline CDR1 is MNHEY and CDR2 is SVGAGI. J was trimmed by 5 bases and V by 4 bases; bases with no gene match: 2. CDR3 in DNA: TGTGCCAGCAGTTGGGGACTAGCGGGGAACAATGAGCAGTTCTTC. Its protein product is CASSWGLAGNNEQFF.

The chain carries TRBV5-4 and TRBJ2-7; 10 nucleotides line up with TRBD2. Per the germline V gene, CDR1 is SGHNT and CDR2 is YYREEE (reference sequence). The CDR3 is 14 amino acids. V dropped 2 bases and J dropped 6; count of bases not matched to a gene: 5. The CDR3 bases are TGTGCCAGCAGCTTCGAACTAGCGGGAACCGAGCAGTACTTC. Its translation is CASSFELAGTEQYF.

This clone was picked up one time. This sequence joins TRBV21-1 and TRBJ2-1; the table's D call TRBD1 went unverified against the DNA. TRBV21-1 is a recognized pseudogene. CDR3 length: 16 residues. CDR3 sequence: CASLNWDRGSYNEQFF. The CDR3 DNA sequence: TGTGCCAGCCTGAACTGGGACAGGGGCTCCTACAATGAGCAGTTCTTC.

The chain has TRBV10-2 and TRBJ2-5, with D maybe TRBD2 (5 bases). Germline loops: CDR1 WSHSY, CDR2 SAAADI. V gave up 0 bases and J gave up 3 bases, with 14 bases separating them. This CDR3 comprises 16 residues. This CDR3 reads CASSESRWAEEETQYF. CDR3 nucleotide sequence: TGCGCCAGCAGTGAGTCTAGGTGGGCGGAGGAAGAGACCCAGTACTTC.

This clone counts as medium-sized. DNA for the CDR3: TGTGCCAGCAGCTCTTCGGGGCCAAGGATGAACACTGAAGCTTTCTTT. Translation: CASSSSGPRMNTEAFF. V gene TRBV7-8 combines with J gene TRBJ1-1; D is possibly TRBD1 (5 bases). The germline V gene encodes CDR1 SGHVS and CDR2 FQNEAQ. The CDR3 consists of 16 residues. Between the trimmed V and J ends, which lost 4 bases and 0 bases, there was a span of 15 bases.

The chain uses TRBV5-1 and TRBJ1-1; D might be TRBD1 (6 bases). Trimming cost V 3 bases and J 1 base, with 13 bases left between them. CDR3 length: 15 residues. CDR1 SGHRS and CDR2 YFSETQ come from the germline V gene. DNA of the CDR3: TGCGCCAGCAGCTCGGAGGGAGGGGGGAACACTGAAGCTTTCTTT. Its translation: CASSSEGGGNTEAFF.

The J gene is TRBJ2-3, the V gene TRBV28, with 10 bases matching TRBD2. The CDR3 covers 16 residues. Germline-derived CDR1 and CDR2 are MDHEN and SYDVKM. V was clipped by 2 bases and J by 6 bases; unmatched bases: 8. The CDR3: CASSLGVLAGGDTQYF. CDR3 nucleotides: TGTGCCAGCAGTTTAGGAGTTTTAGCGGGAGGTGATACGCAGTATTTT.

CDR3 amino acids: CASSSAGTANTGELFF. The CDR3 bases are TGTGCCAGCAGTTCCGCCGGGACAGCGAACACCGGGGAGCTGTTTTTT. The chain carries TRBV28 and TRBJ2-2; 7 positions match TRBD1. Germline CDR1 is MDHEN and CDR2 is SYDVKM. Germline trimming cut 4 bases from V and 0 bases from J; bases unmatched to any gene: 5. CDR3 length: 16 amino acids. Full variable domain (outside the CDR3, taken from reference TRBV28 and TRBJ2-2): DVKVTQSSRYLVKRTGEKVFLECVQDMDHENMFWYRQDPGLGLRLIYFSYDVKMKEKGDIPEGYSVSREKKERFSLILESASTNQTSMYLCASSSAGTANTGELFFGEGSRLTVL.

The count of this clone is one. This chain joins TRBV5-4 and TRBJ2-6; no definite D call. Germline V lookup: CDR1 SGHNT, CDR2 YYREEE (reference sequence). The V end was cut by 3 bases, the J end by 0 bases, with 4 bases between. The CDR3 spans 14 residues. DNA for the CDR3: TGTGCCAGCAGCTACATCTCTGGGGCCAACGTCCTGACTTTC. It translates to CASSYISGANVLTF.

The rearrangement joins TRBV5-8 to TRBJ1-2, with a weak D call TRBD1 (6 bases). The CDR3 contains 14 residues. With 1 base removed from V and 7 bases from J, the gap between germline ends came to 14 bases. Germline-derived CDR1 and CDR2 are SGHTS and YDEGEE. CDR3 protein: CASSLKGGNTGYTF. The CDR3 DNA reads TGTGCCAGCAGCTTGAAAGGGGGGAATACTGGCTACACCTTC. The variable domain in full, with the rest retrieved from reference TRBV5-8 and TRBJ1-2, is EAGVTQSPTHLIKTRGQQATLRCSPISGHTSVYWYQQALGLGLQFLLWYDEGEERNRGNFPPRFSGRQFPNYSSELNVNALELEDSALYLCASSLKGGNTGYTFGSGTRLTVV.

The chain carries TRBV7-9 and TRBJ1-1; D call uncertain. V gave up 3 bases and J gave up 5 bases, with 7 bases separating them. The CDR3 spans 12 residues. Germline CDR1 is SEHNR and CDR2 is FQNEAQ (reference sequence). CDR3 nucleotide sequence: TGTGCCAGCAGCTTCCGACCGACTGAAGCTTTCTTT. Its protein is CASSFRPTEAFF.

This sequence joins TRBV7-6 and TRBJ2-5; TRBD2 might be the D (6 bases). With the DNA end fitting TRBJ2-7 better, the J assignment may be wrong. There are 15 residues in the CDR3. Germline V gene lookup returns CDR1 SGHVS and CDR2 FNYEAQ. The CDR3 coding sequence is TGTGCCAGCAGCTTAGCGGAGGGAGCAACCTACGAGCAGTACTTC. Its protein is CASSLAEGATYEQYF.

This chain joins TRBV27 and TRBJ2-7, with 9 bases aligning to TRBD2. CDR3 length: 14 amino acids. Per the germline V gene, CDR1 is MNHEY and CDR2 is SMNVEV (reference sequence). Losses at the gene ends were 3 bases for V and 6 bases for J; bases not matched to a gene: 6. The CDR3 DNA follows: TGTGCCAGCAGTTTCTCGGGACTAGCTTTCGAGCAGTACTTC. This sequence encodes CASSFSGLAFEQYF.

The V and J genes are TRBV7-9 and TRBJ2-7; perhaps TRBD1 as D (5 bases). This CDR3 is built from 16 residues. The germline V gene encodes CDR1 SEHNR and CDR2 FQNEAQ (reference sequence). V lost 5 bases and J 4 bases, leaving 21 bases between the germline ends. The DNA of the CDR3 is TGTGCCAGCAGCACCCGGAGATGGGAAGGGGCTTACGAGCAGTACTTC. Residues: CASSTRRWEGAYEQYF.

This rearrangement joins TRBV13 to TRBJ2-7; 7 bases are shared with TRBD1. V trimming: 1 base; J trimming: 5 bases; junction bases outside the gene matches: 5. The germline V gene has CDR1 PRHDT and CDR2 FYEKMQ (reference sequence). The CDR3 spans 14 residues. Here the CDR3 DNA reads TGTGCCAGCAGCTTAGAAGGGACAGTCCACGAGCAGTACTTC. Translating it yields CASSLEGTVHEQYF.

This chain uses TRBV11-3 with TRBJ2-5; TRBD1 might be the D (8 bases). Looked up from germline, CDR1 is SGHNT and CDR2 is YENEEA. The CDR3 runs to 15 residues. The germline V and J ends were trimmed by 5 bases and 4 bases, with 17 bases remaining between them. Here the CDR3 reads CASSPTGGGLETQYF. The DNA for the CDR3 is TGTGCCAGCAGCCCCACAGGGGGGGGTTTAGAGACCCAGTACTTC.

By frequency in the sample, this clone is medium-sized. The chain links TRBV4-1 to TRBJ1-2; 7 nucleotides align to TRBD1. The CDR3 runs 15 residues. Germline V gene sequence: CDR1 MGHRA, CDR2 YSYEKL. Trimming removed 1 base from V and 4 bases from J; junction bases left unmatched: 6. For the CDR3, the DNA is TGCGCCAGCAGCCAAGGACAGGGCAGTCCCTATGGCTACACCTTC. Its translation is CASSQGQGSPYGYTF.

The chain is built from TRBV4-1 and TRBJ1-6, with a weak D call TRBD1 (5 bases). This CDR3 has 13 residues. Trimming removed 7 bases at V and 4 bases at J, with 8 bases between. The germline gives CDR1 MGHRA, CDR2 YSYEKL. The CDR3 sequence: CASKQEYNSPLHF. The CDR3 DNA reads TGCGCCAGCAAACAGGAGTATAATTCACCCCTCCACTTT.